A single TCR beta chain is shown here with its context. Time point given: pretreatment peripheral blood. The sample belongs to a study of PD-L1 blockade in urothelial cancer. CDR3 length equals 16 residues. The V gene end was trimmed by 5 bases and the J gene end by 3 bases; junction bases not matched to a gene: 5. Per the germline V gene, CDR1 is MNHEY and CDR2 is SMNVEV (reference sequence). Generated by immunoSEQ multiplex PCR, the TCRdb table keeps only in-frame clones and is missing some. Here the sample spans tens of thousands of clones, 85% to 90% being singletons. This TCR was sampled from a man between 65 and 85 years old with urothelial cancer. Here the sequenced sample was PBMCs, taken around atezolizumab (anti-PD-L1) treatment. V gene TRBV27 combines with J gene TRBJ2-1, with 12 bases matching TRBD2. CDR3 bases: TGTGCCAGCAGTCGCGGACTAGCGGGAATCTACAATGAGCAGTTCTTC. It specifies CASSRGLAGIYNEQFF.